The 7 T cell receptor beta chains presented below share a single source sample, sequenced in a study of blood T cell repertoires in COVID-19. Clones were sequenced by immunoSEQ multiplex PCR, and TCRdb holds only the in-frame ones, with some missing. The sample has around 150,000 clones; roughly 80% are singletons. Sequencing was performed on peripheral blood. The receptors here all came from a woman at least 80 years old with acute or convalescent COVID-19.

The chain has TRBV3-1 (or the pseudogene TRBV3-2) and TRBJ2-7; maybe TRBD2 (6 bases). Trimming left V 8 bases short and J 2 bases short, with 7 bases between. Germline-derived CDR1 and CDR2 are LGHDT and YNNKEL (reference sequence). This CDR3 contains 11 residues. CDR3 residues: CASAGTYEQYF. The CDR3 DNA reads as TGTGCCAGCGCGGGAACCTACGAGCAGTACTTC.

This clone occurred once. The chain carries TRBV27 and TRBJ2-1; 9 bases match TRBD2. Trimming took 3 bases from V and 7 from J; bases not matched to a gene: 7. The CDR3 extends over 15 amino acids. The germline CDR1 and CDR2 sequences are MNHEY and SMNVEV (reference sequence). Here the CDR3 reads CASSLVAGAGNEQFF. In DNA form, the CDR3 reads TGTGCCAGCAGTTTGGTAGCGGGGGCGGGTAATGAGCAGTTCTTC.

A few counts support this clone. The V gene is TRBV4-2, the J gene TRBJ2-7, with D possibly TRBD1 on 6 matching bases. This CDR3 contains 14 residues. V lost 3 bases and J lost 5, with 14 bases in between. Germline V lookup: CDR1 LGHNA, CDR2 YNFKEQ. Here the CDR3 DNA reads TGTGCCAGCAGCCAGGTAACAGGGCGCCACGAGCAGTACTTC. Translating gives CASSQVTGRHEQYF.

The V and J genes are TRBV7-9 and TRBJ2-1; 9 nucleotides agree with TRBD2. This CDR3 contains 17 residues. Germline trimming cut 4 bases from V and 6 bases from J; bases unmatched to any gene: 13. From germline, CDR1 is SEHNR and CDR2 FQNEAQ (reference sequence). The CDR3 DNA sequence: TGTGCCAGCAGCTCCCCCTTTGGGGCTAGCGGGATCAATGAGCAGTTCTTC. Its translation is CASSSPFGASGINEQFF.

Only a few counts were recorded for this clone. J is TRBJ2-1 and V is TRBV7-8; TRBD2 matches at 10 bases. The germline gives CDR1 SGHVS, CDR2 FQNEAQ. The CDR3 has 16 amino acids. J gave up 8 bases and V 2 bases, and 9 bases lay outside the gene matches. CDR3 sequence (DNA): TGTGCCAGCAGCTTACAGCGGGGGGGCCTCATCCATGAGCAGTTCTTC. Amino acid sequence: CASSLQRGGLIHEQFF.

This chain joins TRBV30 and TRBJ2-2; perhaps TRBD1 as D (5 bases). Germline CDR1 GTSNPN, CDR2 SVGIG (reference sequence). CDR3 size: 16 residues. Trimming left V 2 bases short and J 3 bases short, with 16 bases between. CDR3 sequence reads: CAWSPPSLGDTGELFF. For the CDR3, the DNA is TGTGCCTGGAGTCCCCCCAGTCTAGGGGACACCGGGGAGCTGTTTTTT.

The chain uses TRBV28 and TRBJ2-5; 10 bases map to TRBD2. Unmatched junction bases numbered 1, after V lost 6 bases and J lost 0 bases. The length of the CDR3 is 14 residues. The V gene's germline CDR1 is MDHEN and CDR2 SYDVKM. CDR3 bases: TGTGCCAGCAGGGGACTAGCGTACCAAGAGACCCAGTACTTC. This translates into CASRGLAYQETQYF.